This T cell receptor beta chain appears in the sequencing data of a study of T cells after yellow fever vaccination. Overall study context: Preparation used SMART-Seq v4 Ultra Low Input for the low-cell-number fractions.

Of note for this clonotype: Its antigen is unidentified.

General study findings and limits: A weaker but faster secondary response was observed, peaking on day 5 versus 15. A large majority of primary-vaccination clones showed up again after the booster (about 97% CD4, about 87% CD8). Although most clonotypes did not, a small share appeared in both CD4 and CD8 compartments.

TCRdb itself ran the 5' RACE reads through MiXCR, one entry per CDR3 protein. There are a few hundred thousand distinct CDR3 sequences in the sample; over 15% occur only once, and 14% lies in the top ten. This clonotype originated in a man aged 25 to 45 who received the YFV17D yellow fever vaccine. The starting material was PBMCs, obtained 15 days after the yellow fever booster vaccination.

The CDR3 DNA reads as TGTGCCAGCAGTTCCGGACAGCCTTTCTATGGCTACACCTTC. Translated, it gives CASSSGQPFYGYTF. The V and J genes are TRBV27 and TRBJ1-2; possibly TRBD1 for D (6 bases). CDR1 is MNHEY and CDR2 is SMNVEV in the germline V gene (reference sequence). V lost 4 bases and J lost 4, with 13 bases in between. This CDR3 is built from 14 residues.